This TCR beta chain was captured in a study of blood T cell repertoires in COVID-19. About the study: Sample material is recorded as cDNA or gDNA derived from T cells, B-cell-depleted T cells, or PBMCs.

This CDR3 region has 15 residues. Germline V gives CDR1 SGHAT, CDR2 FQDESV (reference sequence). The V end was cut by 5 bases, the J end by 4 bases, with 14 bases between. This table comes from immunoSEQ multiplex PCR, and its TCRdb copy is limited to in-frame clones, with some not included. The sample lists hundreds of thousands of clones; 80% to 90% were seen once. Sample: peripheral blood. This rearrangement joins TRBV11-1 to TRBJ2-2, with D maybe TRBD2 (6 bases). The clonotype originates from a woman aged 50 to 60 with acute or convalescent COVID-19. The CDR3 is CASSRGAEGTGELFF. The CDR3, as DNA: TGTGCCAGCAGCCGCGGGGCAGAGGGCACCGGGGAGCTGTTTTTT.